There are a few counts of the clone carrying this T cell receptor (beta chain). Its antigen is as yet unknown. The CDR3 extends over 16 amino acids. Germline CDR1 reads MNHNY; CDR2 reads SVGAGI (reference sequence). After removal of 0 bases from V and 7 bases from J, the junction contained 8 bases not matched to a gene. Amplified TCR beta CDR3 regions derived from RNA transcripts. HTBI primers were employed in a first-round RT-PCR of the TCR CDR3. TCRdb called the multiplex PCR reads again in MiXCR, with one record for every CDR3 protein. In the table there are about 320,000 distinct CDR3 sequences, 16% of which are singletons. This sample stems from a study of T cells in Graves' hyperthyroidism and ophthalmopathy. Study observations and caveats: Through a model of 13 V-J features, ophthalmopathy was separated from stable hyperthyroidism. The model predicted ophthalmopathy a median roughly 6.3 months before onset. Among thyroid clonotypes expanded above 0.001, most also appeared in blood.

The source is a man aged 30 to 45 with Graves' hyperthyroidism. The chain is built from TRBV6-6 and TRBJ2-1; 8 bases line up with TRBD2. Sequencing was done on a sample of blood. The CDR3 region has the DNA TGTGCCAGCAGTTACTCGTGGCTAGCGGGCTTTAATGAGCAGTTCTTC. It translates to CASSYSWLAGFNEQFF.